Shown below are 7 T cell receptor beta chains from a single sample sequenced in a study of cytomegalovirus exposure and HLA in healthy donors. Primers: 60 Vbeta forward and 13 Jbeta reverse. Sequencing was performed with immunoSEQ multiplex PCR; in TCRdb, only in-frame clones are kept and a portion is missing. The sample gives about 100,000 clones, more than 75% of which show up once; over 3.5% is in the top ten. Sequencing input: PBMCs. These receptors all come from a woman in her 50s in good health and CMV-seropositive.

This rearrangement joins TRBV2 to TRBJ2-7; D is unclear. CDR1 is SNHLY and CDR2 is FYNNEI in the germline V gene. CDR3 size: 11 residues. The V end was cut by 5 bases, the J end by 3 bases, with 5 bases between. CDR3 sequence (DNA): TGTGCCAGCAGTTATTTCTACGAGCAGTACTTC. Its translation: CASSYFYEQYF.

The V gene is TRBV10-1, the J gene TRBJ1-1; 8 bases map to TRBD1. The CDR3 is made up of 21 amino acids. In germline, CDR1 is WNHNN, CDR2 SYGVQD (reference sequence). Germline trimming cut 3 bases from V and 3 bases from J; bases unmatched to any gene: 24. DNA of the CDR3: TGCGCCAGCAGTGACCTCCCGGCCCATCACGGACAGGGAGTGTTATACACTGAAGCTTTCTTT. Its protein product is CASSDLPAHHGQGVLYTEAFF.

This chain links TRBV6-5 with TRBJ1-3; D ambiguous. Germline values: CDR1 MNHEY, CDR2 SVGAGI. Trimming left V 6 bases short and J 0 bases short, with 9 bases between. CDR3 length: 14 residues. CDR3 protein: CASSPRVSGNTIYF. CDR3 DNA: TGTGCCAGCAGCCCCCGGGTCTCTGGAAACACCATATATTTT.

This clone was detected only once. V usage is TRBV2 and J usage is TRBJ1-1, with D unresolved. This CDR3 is 14 amino acids long. Trimming shortened V by 6 bases and J by 1 base, and 12 bases separated the two germline ends. CDR1 SNHLY and CDR2 FYNNEI come from the germline V gene. The CDR3 nucleotides are TGTGCCAGCAGCCTAAATACAGCGAACACTGAAGCTTTCTTT. Translated: CASSLNTANTEAFF.

This chain uses TRBV5-6 with TRBJ1-1; tentatively, D is TRBD1 (6 bases). The CDR3 has 16 amino acids. V was pared by 0 bases and J by 1 base, with 13 bases between. CDR1 is SGHDT, CDR2 YYEEEE, per germline. Here the CDR3 DNA reads TGTGCCAGCAGCTTGGAAGGGGGTAGGTCGAACACTGAAGCTTTCTTT. Its translation is CASSLEGGRSNTEAFF.

The chain is built from TRBV6-5 and TRBJ1-1, with D hard to call. The V end lost 2 bases, the J end lost 4 bases, and 8 bases lay between the germline ends. The germline V gene encodes CDR1 MNHEY and CDR2 SVGAGI. The CDR3 length is 13 residues. CDR3 in amino acids: CASSYEGGTEAFF. The CDR3 DNA is TGTGCCAGCAGTTACGAGGGAGGCACTGAAGCTTTCTTT.

This clone was detected once. The chain combines TRBV5-6 with TRBJ2-3; TRBD2 aligns across 8 bases. The CDR3 loop spans 16 amino acids. The germline CDR1 and CDR2 sequences are SGHDT and YYEEEE. V lost 3 bases to trimming and J lost 3 bases; unmatched junction nucleotides: 9. CDR3 nucleotide sequence: TGTGCCAGCAGCTCGCCGGGACTAGGCGGGACAGATACGCAGTATTTT. Amino acid sequence: CASSSPGLGGTDTQYF.